The clone carrying this T cell receptor beta chain came up once. These data come from a study of shared clonotypes between healthy human individuals. Trimming removed 7 bases from V and 7 bases from J, with 16 bases in between. CDR3 length: 13 amino acids. Germline CDR1 is SNHLY and CDR2 is FYNNEI. Genomic DNA of every subset was divided equally among multiple immunoSEQ plates. Data came from immunoSEQ multiplex PCR; TCRdb stores just in-frame clones and leaves some out. This table has around 2.3 million clones, approximately 94% appearing once. Sequenced material: naive CD4+ T cells sorted from blood. This sample's subset: CD45RA+ positively selected. The clonotype originates from a man younger than 35 in good health. V is TRBV2 and J is TRBJ1-2; D gene unclear. The CDR3 spells CASINPTGFGYTF. The CDR3 nucleotides read TGTGCCAGCATTAACCCAACGGGATTTGGCTACACCTTC.